The rows below give T cell receptor beta chains drawn from one sample of a study of blood T cell repertoires in COVID-19. Assay used: immunoSEQ multiplex PCR; TCRdb lists only in-frame clones, some missing. Altogether some 22,000 clones are present, just over 85% being singletons, with the ten largest covering approximately 17%. The sequenced material came from peripheral blood. These receptors came from a woman of 80 years or more with acute or convalescent COVID-19. The CDR3 runs from the conserved cysteine through the conserved F or W. Fields, in order: D gene, J gene, V gene, clone size, CDR3 protein, CDR3 DNA. A D gene is named only where the DNA matches it firmly. Size tells how often a clone was seen (once, few, many) or the class of an expanded clone, and some rows leave it out.

D gene: TRBD2
J gene: TRBJ2-7
V gene: TRBV2
clone size: NA
CDR3 protein: CASSEGLAGGQGVREQYF
CDR3 DNA: TGTGCCAGCAGTGAGGGTCTAGCGGGAGGTCAAGGGGTCCGCGAGCAGTACTTC

D gene: NA
J gene: TRBJ2-3
V gene: TRBV7-2
clone size: NA
CDR3 protein: CASSVQGDTQYF
CDR3 DNA: TGTGCCAGCAGCGTCCAGGGGGATACGCAGTATTTT

D gene: NA
J gene: TRBJ1-5
V gene: TRBV5-1
clone size: NA
CDR3 protein: CASSLDRNQPQHF
CDR3 DNA: TGCGCCAGCAGCCTGGACAGAAATCAGCCCCAGCATTTT

D gene: TRBD1
J gene: TRBJ1-1
V gene: TRBV27
clone size: NA
CDR3 protein: CASIRTGGLWNTEAFF
CDR3 DNA: TGTGCCAGCATCCGGACAGGCGGCCTTTGGAACACTGAAGCTTTCTTT

D gene: TRBD2
J gene: TRBJ2-7
V gene: TRBV11-2
clone size: NA
CDR3 protein: CASRPSRGGDSRYEQYF
CDR3 DNA: TGTGCCAGCAGACCATCCCGGGGGGGGGACTCGCGGTACGAGCAGTACTTC

D gene: NA
J gene: TRBJ1-4
V gene: TRBV9
clone size: NA
CDR3 protein: CASSAGAGLNEKLFF
CDR3 DNA: TGTGCCAGCAGCGCAGGGGCAGGGCTTAATGAAAAACTGTTTTTT

D gene: NA
J gene: TRBJ1-5
V gene: TRBV6-5
clone size: NA
CDR3 protein: CASSYTTGSDQPQHF
CDR3 DNA: TGTGCCAGCAGTTACACCACGGGGTCCGATCAGCCCCAGCATTTT

D gene: NA
J gene: TRBJ1-3
V gene: TRBV3-1/TRBV3-2
clone size: NA
CDR3 protein: CASSQEIPGGNTIYF
CDR3 DNA: TGTGCCAGCAGCCAAGAAATACCGGGTGGAAACACCATATATTTT

D gene: TRBD2
J gene: TRBJ2-1
V gene: TRBV24-1
clone size: NA
CDR3 protein: CATSDRGERGLNEQFF
CDR3 DNA: TGTGCCACCAGTGATCGGGGGGAGAGGGGCCTCAATGAGCAGTTCTTC

D gene: TRBD1
J gene: TRBJ1-2
V gene: TRBV6-5
clone size: NA
CDR3 protein: CASSYYGQGQYGYTF
CDR3 DNA: TGTGCCAGCAGTTATTACGGACAGGGCCAATATGGCTACACCTTC

D gene: TRBD1
J gene: TRBJ2-4
V gene: TRBV19
clone size: NA
CDR3 protein: CASSIGPGQLAKNIQYF
CDR3 DNA: TGTGCCAGTAGTATAGGGCCGGGACAGCTAGCCAAAAACATTCAGTACTTC

D gene: NA
J gene: TRBJ1-6
V gene: TRBV4-3
clone size: once
CDR3 protein: CASSQEEGIWNSPLHF
CDR3 DNA: TGCGCCAGCAGCCAAGAAGAGGGAATTTGGAATTCACCCCTCCACTTT

D gene: NA
J gene: TRBJ1-1
V gene: TRBV27
clone size: NA
CDR3 protein: CASRVAGRNTEAFF
CDR3 DNA: TGTGCCAGCAGAGTTGCAGGGCGTAACACTGAAGCTTTCTTT

D gene: TRBD1
J gene: TRBJ1-2
V gene: TRBV5-1
clone size: few
CDR3 protein: CASSQRTGPDGYTF
CDR3 DNA: TGCGCCAGCAGCCAGAGGACAGGCCCGGATGGCTACACCTTC